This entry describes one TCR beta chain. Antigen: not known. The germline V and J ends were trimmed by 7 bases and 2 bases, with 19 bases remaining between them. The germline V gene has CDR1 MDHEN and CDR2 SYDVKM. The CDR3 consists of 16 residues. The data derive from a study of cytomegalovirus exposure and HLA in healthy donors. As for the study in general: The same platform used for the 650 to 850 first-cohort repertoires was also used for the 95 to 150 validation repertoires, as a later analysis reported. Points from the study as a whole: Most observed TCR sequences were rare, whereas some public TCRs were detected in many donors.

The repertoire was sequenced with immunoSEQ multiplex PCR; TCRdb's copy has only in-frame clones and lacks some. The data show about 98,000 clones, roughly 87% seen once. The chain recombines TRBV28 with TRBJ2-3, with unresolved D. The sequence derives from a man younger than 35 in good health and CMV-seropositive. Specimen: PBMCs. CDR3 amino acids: CASTAPYRGYTDTQYF. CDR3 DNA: TGTGCCAGCACCGCCCCCTATAGAGGCTACACAGATACGCAGTATTTT.